The 28 T cell receptor beta chains given below trace back to one sample, sequenced in a study of blood T cell repertoires in COVID-19. Profiled with immunoSEQ multiplex PCR; TCRdb holds only in-frame clones, not every one. The sample yields a few hundred thousand clones, 80% to 90% seen once. Sequenced sample: peripheral blood. These receptors all come from a woman between 45 and 60 years old with COVID-19, enrolled during active disease.

The chain uses TRBV24-1 and TRBJ1-6; TRBD1 aligns across 8 bases. This CDR3 comprises 15 residues. Germline V gives CDR1 KGHDR, CDR2 SFDVKD. Trimming took 3 bases from V and 3 from J; bases not matched to a gene: 0. Written as DNA, the CDR3 is TGTGCCACCAGTGATGGACAGGGCTATAATTCACCCCTCCACTTT. It is translated as CATSDGQGYNSPLHF.

The chain joins TRBV5-4 to TRBJ2-3; the D gene is possibly TRBD2 (6 bases). Trimming took 0 bases from V and 3 from J, leaving 14 bases between them. The CDR3 length is 16 residues. From germline, CDR1 is SGHNT and CDR2 YYREEE (reference sequence). In DNA form, the CDR3 reads TGTGCCAGCAGCTTGGGTTTTGAGGGAGGAACAGATACGCAGTATTTT. Its protein product is CASSLGFEGGTDTQYF.

This rearrangement joins TRBV6-2 or TRBV6-3 to TRBJ2-4, with 13 bases aligning to TRBD2. This CDR3 has 16 amino acids. Germline trimming cut 5 bases from V and 9 bases from J; bases unmatched to any gene: 10. Germline V gives CDR1 MNHEY, CDR2 SVGEGT. Here the CDR3 reads CASSAGLAGFPGIQYF. The CDR3 bases are TGTGCCAGCAGTGCGGGACTAGCGGGATTCCCGGGCATTCAGTACTTC.

The chain employs TRBV19 and TRBJ1-1; maybe TRBD1 (6 bases). Germline V CDR1 and CDR2: LNHDA, SQIVND (reference sequence). Trimming shortened V by 5 bases and J by 0 bases, and 16 bases separated the two germline ends. This CDR3 spans 16 amino acids. Written as DNA, the CDR3 is TGTGCCAGTAGTTTCGCCGCCGCAGGGGTGAACACTGAAGCTTTCTTT. Translation: CASSFAAAGVNTEAFF.

A note on this clone: Other DNA sequences in the sample encode the same CDR3. The gene calls are TRBV11-3 and TRBJ2-3; 7 positions agree with TRBD1. The CDR3 is 14 amino acids. With V trimmed by 1 base and J by 6 bases, 4 bases remained unmatched. The germline V gene has CDR1 SGHNT and CDR2 YENEEA. This chain's CDR3 is CASSLGQGSDTQYF. CDR3 nucleotides: TGTGCCAGCAGCTTAGGACAGGGAAGTGATACGCAGTATTTT.

This clone was seen more than once but under ten times. The rearrangement links TRBV3-1 (or the pseudogene TRBV3-2) to TRBJ1-2; no definite D call. The CDR3 sequence is 12 residues long. The germline CDR1 and CDR2 sequences are LGHDT and YNNKEL (reference sequence). The V end lost 2 bases, the J end lost 8 bases, and 9 bases lay between the germline ends. CDR3 nucleotides: TGTGCCAGCAGCCAACTAGGGAGGGGCTACACCTTC. This codes for CASSQLGRGYTF.

The gene calls are TRBV5-1 and TRBJ2-3, with TRBD2 identical over 8 bases. The V gene's germline CDR1 is SGHRS and CDR2 YFSETQ. This CDR3 is 14 amino acids long. J lost 3 bases, V lost 4 bases, and 4 bases had no gene match. The CDR3 nucleotides read TGCGCCAGCAGCCGTCGGGAGGGAACAGATACGCAGTATTTT. It encodes CASSRREGTDTQYF.

The chain uses TRBV24-1 and TRBJ2-7, with 9 bases fitting TRBD1. Losses at the gene ends were 5 bases for V and 2 bases for J; bases not matched to a gene: 6. CDR3 length: 15 amino acids. Germline V gene lookup returns CDR1 KGHDR and CDR2 SFDVKD. The CDR3, as DNA: TGTGCCACCAGTGCTACAGGGGGCGCCGCCTACGAGCAGTACTTC. Protein: CATSATGGAAYEQYF.

The V call is TRBV5-8, the J call TRBJ2-7; 14 bases agree with TRBD2. Germline trimming cut 4 bases from V and 6 bases from J; bases unmatched to any gene: 6. Germline CDR1 reads SGHTS; CDR2 reads YDEGEE. CDR3 length equals 15 residues. The CDR3 here is CASSPGLAGVGEQYF. DNA of the CDR3: TGTGCCAGCAGCCCGGGACTAGCGGGAGTTGGCGAGCAGTACTTC. The whole variable domain, remainder taken from reference TRBV5-8 and TRBJ2-7, is EAGVTQSPTHLIKTRGQQATLRCSPISGHTSVYWYQQALGLGLQFLLWYDEGEERNRGNFPPRFSGRQFPNYSSELNVNALELEDSALYLCASSPGLAGVGEQYFGPGTRLTVT.

The CDR3 nucleotides are TGTGCCAGCAGCGCATTGTTCCGGGGAAACACCATATATTTT. Protein product: CASSALFRGNTIYF. V and J are TRBV11-2 and TRBJ1-3; D remains ambiguous. CDR1 and CDR2 (germline): SGHAT, FQNNGV. This CDR3 contains 14 residues. With 5 bases removed from V and 4 bases from J, the gap between germline ends came to 12 bases.

DNA for the CDR3: TGTGCCATCAGATCCGACAGAACAAACTACGAGCAGTACTTC. This gives the protein CAIRSDRTNYEQYF. The chain couples TRBV10-3 to TRBJ2-7, with D maybe TRBD1 (5 bases). Per germline, CDR1 ENHRY and CDR2 SYGVKD. CDR3 size: 14 residues. The ends were cut back, 6 bases at V and 3 bases at J, with 15 bases in the middle.

This chain uses TRBV11-3 with TRBJ2-7, with 9 positions matching TRBD1. J lost 9 bases, V lost 5 bases, and 14 bases had no gene match. The germline V gene has CDR1 SGHNT and CDR2 YENEEA. The CDR3 runs 15 residues. The CDR3 here is CASSIRQGGIIRQYF. In DNA, the CDR3 is TGTGCCAGCAGCATTAGACAGGGGGGTATTATTAGGCAGTACTTC.

This chain uses TRBV12-3 or TRBV12-4 with TRBJ1-4; the D gene is possibly TRBD1 (6 bases). CDR3 length equals 13 residues. Trimming pared 8 bases from V and 7 bases from J, leaving 14 bases between. The CDR3 region is CASRGGGSEKLFF. In nucleotides, the CDR3 is TGTGCCAGCCGGGGGGGCGGGAGTGAAAAACTGTTTTTT.

The J gene is TRBJ2-2, the V gene TRBV7-6; TRBD1 matches 7 bases. V shed 5 bases, J shed 7 bases, and the junction held 13 bases outside the gene matches. From germline, CDR1 is SGHVS and CDR2 FNYEAQ. CDR3 length: 16 residues. The DNA for the CDR3 is TGTGCCAGCAGCCGGTCGACAGGGAGCAACTACGGGGAGCTGTTTTTT. Protein product: CASSRSTGSNYGELFF.

The J gene is TRBJ2-7, the V gene TRBV6-5; TRBD2 agrees at 8 bases. The CDR3 spans 14 residues. V trimming: 8 bases; J trimming: 0 bases; junction bases outside the gene matches: 6. The germline CDR1 and CDR2 sequences are MNHEY and SVGAGI. This CDR3 is CASATSGASYEQYF. The CDR3 nucleotides are TGTGCCAGCGCAACTAGCGGCGCCTCCTACGAGCAGTACTTC.

The chain joins TRBV14 to TRBJ2-3; D is unresolved. The V gene's germline CDR1 is SGHDN and CDR2 FVKESK. CDR3 length: 15 residues. V was shortened by 4 bases and J by 2 bases, with 13 bases between the two germline ends. CDR3 DNA: TGTGCCAGCAGCCTATATGCCTCCTACACAGATACGCAGTATTTT. This codes for CASSLYASYTDTQYF.

The rearrangement joins TRBV7-8 to TRBJ2-7; D ambiguous. V was trimmed by 5 bases and J by 3 bases, leaving 11 bases between them. This CDR3 has 13 residues. The V gene's germline CDR1 is SGHVS and CDR2 FQNEAQ. CDR3 region: CASSNRIGYEQYF. CDR3 bases: TGTGCCAGCAGCAATAGAATTGGCTACGAGCAGTACTTC.

The DNA for the CDR3 is TGCGCCAGCAGCCCCCCGCGGGAGCGGTACAATGAGCAGTTCTTC. The encoded protein is CASSPPRERYNEQFF. J is TRBJ2-1 and V is TRBV4-1, with 7 bases matching TRBD2. The CDR3 runs to 15 residues. V dropped 4 bases and J dropped 4; count of bases not matched to a gene: 7. Germline-derived CDR1 and CDR2 are MGHRA and YSYEKL.

The CDR3, as DNA: TGTGCCAGCAGCCCCCAGACACATAGGCTGAACACTGAAGCTTTCTTT. It translates to CASSPQTHRLNTEAFF. The chain couples TRBV9 to TRBJ1-1; D unresolved. The CDR3 is 16 residues long. CDR1 and CDR2 (germline): SGDLS, YYNGEE. Trimming took 4 bases from V and 0 from J, leaving 16 bases between them.

The chain is built from TRBV9 and TRBJ2-3; D call uncertain. With 4 bases removed from V and 1 base from J, the gap between germline ends came to 7 bases. This CDR3 has 13 amino acids. Germline CDR1 reads SGDLS; CDR2 reads YYNGEE. This CDR3 is CASSPYRTDTQYF. Written as DNA, the CDR3 is TGTGCCAGCAGCCCCTACCGCACAGATACGCAGTATTTT.

This clone came up once. The chain recombines TRBV30 with TRBJ2-2; unclear D gene. The V gene lost 2 bases and the J gene lost 4 bases, with 11 bases spanning the gap. Germline-derived CDR1 and CDR2 are GTSNPN and SVGIG (reference sequence). The CDR3 extends over 14 amino acids. The chain's CDR3 is CAWSPSVATGELFF. The CDR3 DNA follows: TGTGCCTGGAGTCCGAGCGTTGCCACCGGGGAGCTGTTTTTT.

The rearrangement joins TRBV11-2 to TRBJ2-7; no reliable D call. The V gene lost 5 bases and the J gene lost 9 bases, with 11 bases spanning the gap. Germline CDR1 reads SGHAT; CDR2 reads FQNNGV. CDR3 length: 11 amino acids. CDR3 sequence: CASSVYESQYF. The CDR3 nucleotides are TGTGCCAGCAGCGTTTATGAGTCGCAGTACTTC.

The V call is TRBV29-1, the J call TRBJ2-1, with 14 nucleotides matching TRBD2. The germline gives CDR1 SQVTM, CDR2 ANQGSEA. The CDR3 loop spans 17 amino acids. V was clipped by 7 bases and J by 5 bases; unmatched bases: 13. CDR3: CSAQGTSGSHVDNEQFF. The CDR3 bases are TGCAGCGCCCAGGGGACTAGCGGGAGTCATGTTGACAATGAGCAGTTCTTC.

V gene TRBV28 combines with J gene TRBJ1-2, with D possibly TRBD1 on 6 matching bases. The CDR3 is 14 amino acids. Trimming cost V 5 bases and J 3 bases, with 13 bases left between them. CDR1 is MDHEN and CDR2 is SYDVKM in the germline V gene. CDR3 in DNA: TGTGCCAGCAGTCAACAGGGCTCCTACTATGGCTACACCTTC. It specifies CASSQQGSYYGYTF.

This clone was found once. The V gene is TRBV7-2, the J gene TRBJ2-3; the match to TRBD2 covers 7 bases. The germline gives CDR1 SGHTA, CDR2 FQGNSA. V dropped 6 bases and J dropped 3; count of bases not matched to a gene: 9. The CDR3 length is 15 residues. The CDR3 DNA follows: TGTGCCAGCAGGGGAGGCGGGAGAATAACAGATACGCAGTATTTT. This sequence encodes CASRGGGRITDTQYF.

The chain has TRBV7-9 and TRBJ2-1; tentatively, D is TRBD2 (5 bases). Trimming took 5 bases from V and 2 from J, leaving 16 bases between them. Looked up from germline, CDR1 is SEHNR and CDR2 is FQNEAQ (reference sequence). This CDR3 region has 16 residues. CDR3 amino acids: CASSSRTERTYNEQFF. The CDR3 DNA sequence: TGTGCCAGCAGCAGTCGGACTGAGCGTACCTACAATGAGCAGTTCTTC.

This clone has just one count. The rearrangement joins TRBV18 to TRBJ1-6, with 7 bases fitting TRBD1. Germline values: CDR1 KGHSH, CDR2 LQKENI. Trimming at V came to 4 bases and at J to 5 bases, leaving 2 bases not matched to a gene. The CDR3 sequence is 14 residues long. CDR3 sequence reads: CASSHDRDNSPLHF. The CDR3 nucleotides read TGTGCCAGCTCACATGACAGGGATAATTCACCCCTCCACTTT.

The CDR3 reads CASIAGGPVEQFF. In DNA, the CDR3 is TGTGCCAGCATTGCGGGAGGGCCGGTTGAGCAGTTCTTC. This chain links TRBV7-9 with TRBJ2-1; TRBD2 matches 9 bases. Germline V lookup: CDR1 SEHNR, CDR2 FQNEAQ (reference sequence). V shed 7 bases, J shed 9 bases, and the junction held 7 bases outside the gene matches. The CDR3 runs to 13 residues.